What follows describes a single T cell receptor (beta chain). Its target antigen remains unknown. No base quality information exists; no much larger clone differs at one position. This sample was included in a study of blood T cell repertoires in COVID-19 (dated by TCRdb to the early 2020s). For the study in its entirety: Samples covering the acute and convalescent phases of COVID-19 were provided by collaborators in the United States, Italy and Spain. The prospective study material was composed of cDNA or gDNA derived from T cells, B-cell-depleted T cells, or PBMCs. Subjects who had been exposed to COVID-19, were actively infected with it, or had recovered from it provided the deeply sampled blood TCRbeta repertoires that made up the dataset. The repertoires were released in a freely available public database intended as a resource for research on the immune response to SARS-CoV-2. Samples came from the ongoing ImmuneRACE study (first 160 participants) plus 1,254 subjects from 6 global collaborators. Sample metadata almost always included a de-identified subject ID, COVID-19 status, age in years and sex. Where available, HLA class I and class II types were taken from metadata supplied by the sample provider and were not determined by assay-based typing. What the study reported, not specific to this receptor: How much clinical and demographic metadata was included differed by source and by participant, and the metadata was provided uncurated.

TCRbeta CDR3 regions were amplified from genomic DNA by means of the immunoSEQ Assay, a bias-controlled multiplex PCR. The authors processed their data as follows. The number of nucleated cells in each sample was estimated by amplification of reference gene primers within the assay. To quantify the absolute abundance of each unique TCRbeta CDR3 rearrangement, sequence reads were collapsed and filtered. Productive Simpson clonality was computed per sample as the square root of Simpson's diversity index over productive rearrangements. TCRdb mirrors the immuneACCESS table, restricted to in-frame sequences. Some clones are absent from its copies; in checked studies, under half trace to an unresolved V gene, and the reason for the others is unknown. V and J calls and clone size are copied from that table; D and trimming were computed from the DNA. Here the sample has a few hundred thousand clones; more than 70% occur a single time. The ten top clones hold approximately 2.9% of the sample.

The germline V gene yields SGHRS for CDR1 and YFSETQ for CDR2. V is shortened by 4 bases, J by 3 bases, and the region joining them spans 14 bases. The CDR3, cysteine through phenylalanine, is 15 amino acids long. Of the read, only the CDR3 DNA is kept; its 45 bases are in frame from base 1. Each collaborating institution followed its own protocols to collect whole blood in K2EDTA tubes. Collaborator samples were shipped for TCRbeta analysis as frozen whole blood, isolated PBMCs, or DNA extracted from either sample type. The receptor comes from a man in his forties or fifties with active or convalescent COVID-19. Sequencing was done on a sample of peripheral blood. This chain joins TRBV5-1 to TRBJ2-1, and perhaps TRBD2 as D gene, on 6 matching bases. The nucleotide sequence is TGCGCCAGCAGCCCGGAGGGCAGGAGCTACAATGAGCAGTTCTTC. This codes for CASSPEGRSYNEQFF.